What follows describes a single T cell receptor beta chain. This entry is derived from a study of radiation and T cells in renal cell carcinoma. Time point here: blood 2 weeks post-SBRT. The treatment here: 15 Gy SBRT to primary tumor, nephrectomy 4 weeks later. Blood was sampled at baseline, 2 weeks and 4 weeks after SBRT. The tumor was a clear cell renal cell carcinoma. The CDR3 is 16 amino acids. V was clipped by 4 bases and J by 0 bases; unmatched bases: 4. In germline, CDR1 is SGHRS, CDR2 YFSETQ. Only in-frame clones appear in the TCRdb table, and some are missing; sequencing was by immunoSEQ multiplex PCR. Among 100,000 to 150,000 clones listed, more than 70% were seen once.

This sequence joins TRBV5-1 and TRBJ2-7; the match to TRBD2 covers 13 bases. The sequencing here drew on blood, taken from a patient whose treatment included radiotherapy and nephrectomy. The TCR comes from a woman between 65 and 79 years old with renal cell carcinoma. The CDR3 DNA reads as TGCGCCAGCAGCCAGACTAGCGGGGGGCTCTCCTACGAGCAGTACTTC. This encodes CASSQTSGGLSYEQYF.